Listed below are T cell receptor beta chains from one sample, sequenced in a study of cytomegalovirus exposure and HLA in healthy donors. Repertoires were generated with immunoSEQ multiplex PCR, while TCRdb's copy carries only in-frame clones and drops some. The data contain under 150,000 clones, about four fifths of them seen just once; the ten biggest clones take up around 0.67%. The sequencing sample was made of PBMCs. The receptors originated from a man between 18 and 35 years old in good health and CMV-seronegative. Both conserved end residues are part of each CDR3. Fields, in order: V gene, clone size, D gene, CDR3 length, J gene, CDR3 DNA, CDR3 protein. The D gene is left open where the match is weak. Not every row has a clone size; where given, it reads once, few, many or a size class.

V: TRBV15
size: NA
D: TRBD1
length: 16
J: TRBJ2-5
DNA: TGTGCCACCAGCAGACCCGGGACAGGTACGGGAGAGACCCAGTACTTC
CDR3: CATSRPGTGTGETQYF

V: TRBV20-1
size: NA
D: NA
length: 11
J: TRBJ1-3
DNA: TGCAGTGCTACCTCAGGGAACACCATATATTTT
CDR3: CSATSGNTIYF

V: TRBV9
size: NA
D: TRBD1
length: 15
J: TRBJ1-5
DNA: TGTGCCAGCAGCGTGGGAGACAGGGGCAATCAGCCCCAGCATTTT
CDR3: CASSVGDRGNQPQHF

V: TRBV25-1
size: NA
D: TRBD1
length: 13
J: TRBJ1-6
DNA: TGTGCCAGCAACCGGGACAGTGTCTCACCCCTCCACTTT
CDR3: CASNRDSVSPLHF

V: TRBV6-5
size: once
D: NA
length: 15
J: TRBJ2-3
DNA: TGTGCCAGCAGTTACTCGGGGGCAAACACAGATACGCAGTATTTT
CDR3: CASSYSGANTDTQYF

V: TRBV5-1
size: NA
D: NA
length: 15
J: TRBJ2-2
DNA: TGCGCCAGCAGCCAAGGACTCACGAACACCGGGGAGCTGTTTTTT
CDR3: CASSQGLTNTGELFF

V: TRBV28
size: NA
D: TRBD1
length: 15
J: TRBJ1-5
DNA: TGTGCCAGCAGTTTTCCAGACAGGGGGTATCAGCCCCAGCATTTT
CDR3: CASSFPDRGYQPQHF

V: TRBV7-9
size: NA
D: TRBD2
length: 18
J: TRBJ2-1
DNA: TGTGCCAGCAGCAATACTAGCGGTGCACTCCTCTCCTACAATGAGCAGTTCTTC
CDR3: CASSNTSGALLSYNEQFF

V: TRBV28
size: NA
D: NA
length: 11
J: TRBJ2-7
DNA: TGTGCCAGCAGTTTCATCTACGAGCAGTACTTC
CDR3: CASSFIYEQYF

V: TRBV30
size: NA
D: NA
length: 12
J: TRBJ1-1
DNA: TGTGCCTGGAGTGGGAGTTACACTGAAGCTTTCTTT
CDR3: CAWSGSYTEAFF

V: TRBV28
size: NA
D: TRBD2
length: 16
J: TRBJ2-5
DNA: TGTGCCAGCAGCTTTCCGACGACTAGCGGGTATGAGACCCAGTACTTC
CDR3: CASSFPTTSGYETQYF

V: TRBV19
size: NA
D: TRBD1
length: 14
J: TRBJ1-1
DNA: TGTGCCAGTAGTCCCAGACAGGGGAGCACTGAAGCTTTCTTT
CDR3: CASSPRQGSTEAFF

V: TRBV4-3
size: NA
D: TRBD1
length: 15
J: TRBJ1-1
DNA: TGCGCCAGCAGCCAAGAAACAGGGGGAGTGGCTGAAGCTTTCTTT
CDR3: CASSQETGGVAEAFF

V: TRBV29-1
size: NA
D: TRBD1
length: 13
J: TRBJ2-5
DNA: TGCAGCGCCGGGACAGGGGGCTGGGAGACCCAGTACTTC
CDR3: CSAGTGGWETQYF

V: TRBV23-1
size: once
D: NA
length: 15
J: TRBJ2-5
DNA: TGCGCCAGCAGTCTAGGGGCCTCGGTGGGGGAGACCCAGTACTTC
CDR3: CASSLGASVGETQYF